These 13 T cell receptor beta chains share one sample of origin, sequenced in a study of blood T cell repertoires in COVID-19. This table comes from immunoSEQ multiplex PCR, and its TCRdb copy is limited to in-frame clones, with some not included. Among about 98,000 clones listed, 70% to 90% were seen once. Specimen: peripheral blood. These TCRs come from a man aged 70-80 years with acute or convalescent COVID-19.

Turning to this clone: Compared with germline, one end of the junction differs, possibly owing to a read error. CDR3 residues: CASSLSGNTIYF. The CDR3 nucleotides are TGTGCAAGTAGCCTCTCTGGAAACACCATATATTTT. The chain employs TRBV19 and TRBJ1-3; D unclear. The germline V gene encodes CDR1 LNHDA and CDR2 SQIVND (reference sequence). There are 12 residues in the CDR3.

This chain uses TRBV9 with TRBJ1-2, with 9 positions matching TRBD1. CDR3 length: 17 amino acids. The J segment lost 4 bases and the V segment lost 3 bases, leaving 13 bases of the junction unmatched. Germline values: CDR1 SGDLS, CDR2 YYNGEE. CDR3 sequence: CASSARDRDVAVYGYTF. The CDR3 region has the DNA TGTGCCAGCAGCGCCCGGGACAGGGATGTTGCTGTCTATGGCTACACCTTC.

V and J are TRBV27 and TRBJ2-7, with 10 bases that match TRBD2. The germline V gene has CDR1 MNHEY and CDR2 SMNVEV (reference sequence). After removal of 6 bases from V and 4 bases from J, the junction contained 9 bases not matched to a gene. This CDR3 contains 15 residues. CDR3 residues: CASRGSGGAVYEQYF. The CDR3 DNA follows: TGTGCCAGCAGGGGGAGCGGGGGGGCCGTGTACGAGCAGTACTTC.

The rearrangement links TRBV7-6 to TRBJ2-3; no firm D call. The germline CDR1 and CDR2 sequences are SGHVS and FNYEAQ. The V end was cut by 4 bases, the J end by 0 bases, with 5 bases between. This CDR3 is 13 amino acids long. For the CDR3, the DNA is TGTGCCAGCAGCTCTTTTAGCACAGATACGCAGTATTTT. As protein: CASSSFSTDTQYF.

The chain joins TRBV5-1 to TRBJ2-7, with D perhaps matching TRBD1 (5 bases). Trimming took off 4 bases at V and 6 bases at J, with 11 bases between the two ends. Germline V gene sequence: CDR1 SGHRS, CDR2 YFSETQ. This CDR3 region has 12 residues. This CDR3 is CASSQDTVEQYF. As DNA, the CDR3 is TGCGCCAGCAGCCAGGACACCGTCGAGCAGTACTTC.

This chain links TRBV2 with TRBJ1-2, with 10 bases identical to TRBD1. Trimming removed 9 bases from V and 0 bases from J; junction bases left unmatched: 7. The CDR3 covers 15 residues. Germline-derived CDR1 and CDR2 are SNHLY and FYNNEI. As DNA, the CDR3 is TGTGCCAGTGACAGGGGGCGACTCACTAACTATGGCTACACCTTC. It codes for CASDRGRLTNYGYTF.

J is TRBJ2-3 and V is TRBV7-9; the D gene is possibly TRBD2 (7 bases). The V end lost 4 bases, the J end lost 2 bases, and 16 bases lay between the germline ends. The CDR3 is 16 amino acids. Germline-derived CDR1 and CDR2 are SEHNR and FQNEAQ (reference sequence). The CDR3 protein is CASSSTGGRPTDTQYF. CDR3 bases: TGTGCCAGCAGCTCTACCGGGGGGCGGCCCACAGATACGCAGTATTTT.

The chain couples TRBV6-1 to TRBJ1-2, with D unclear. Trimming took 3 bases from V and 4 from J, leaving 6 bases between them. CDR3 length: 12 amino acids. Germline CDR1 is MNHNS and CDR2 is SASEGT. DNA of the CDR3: TGTGCCAGCAGTGATAGTGTCTATGGCTACACCTTC. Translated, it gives CASSDSVYGYTF.

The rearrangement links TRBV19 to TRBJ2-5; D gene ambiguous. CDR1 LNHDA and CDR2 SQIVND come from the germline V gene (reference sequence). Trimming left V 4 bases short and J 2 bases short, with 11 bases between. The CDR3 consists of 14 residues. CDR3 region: CASSSSRQQETQYF. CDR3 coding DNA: TGTGCCAGTAGTAGCAGTCGACAACAAGAGACCCAGTACTTC.

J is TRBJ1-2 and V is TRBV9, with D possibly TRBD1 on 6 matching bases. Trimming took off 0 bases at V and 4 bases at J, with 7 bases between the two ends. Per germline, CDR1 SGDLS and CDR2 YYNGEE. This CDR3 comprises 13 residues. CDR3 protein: CASSVVGGYGYTF. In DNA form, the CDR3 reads TGTGCCAGCAGCGTAGTAGGGGGCTATGGCTACACCTTC.

The CDR3 here is CASSARTGAAYEQYF. The CDR3 region has the DNA TGTGCCAGTAGTGCCAGGACAGGGGCCGCCTACGAGCAGTACTTC. The chain uses TRBV19 and TRBJ2-7; 9 nucleotides line up with TRBD1. The CDR3 extends over 15 amino acids. V gave up 5 bases and J gave up 2 bases; unmatched junction bases: 7. Germline loops: CDR1 LNHDA, CDR2 SQIVND (reference sequence).

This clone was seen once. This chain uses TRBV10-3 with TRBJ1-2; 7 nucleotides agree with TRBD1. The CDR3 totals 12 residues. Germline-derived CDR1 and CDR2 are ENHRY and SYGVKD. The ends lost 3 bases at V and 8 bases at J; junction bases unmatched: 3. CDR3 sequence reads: CAISDTGDGYTF. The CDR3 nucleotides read TGTGCCATCAGTGATACAGGGGACGGCTACACCTTC.

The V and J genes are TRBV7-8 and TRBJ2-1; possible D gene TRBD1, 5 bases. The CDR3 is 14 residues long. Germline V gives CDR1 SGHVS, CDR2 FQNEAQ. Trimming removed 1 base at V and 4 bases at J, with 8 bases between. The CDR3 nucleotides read TGTGCCAGCAGCTTAGAAAGACAGTACAATGAGCAGTTCTTC. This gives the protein CASSLERQYNEQFF.